The following is a T cell receptor beta chain sequence with its context. Its antigen is not identified. Time point: week 5, during vaccination. Doses consisted of 300 ug of mutant IDH1 20-mer peptide each, paired with topical imiquimod. Every donor had a new WHO grade 3 or 4 astrocytoma that was IDH1-mutant, with loss of nuclear ATRX. The entry originates in a study of a mutant IDH1 vaccine in newly diagnosed glioma. Across the whole study: Vaccination began 4-6 weeks post radiotherapy alone, or with temozolomide cycles. Most had both radiotherapy and temozolomide beforehand; others had only one. Treated patients had a mean age of roughly 40 years and a 62.5% male, approximately 38% female split.

Trimming took 7 bases from V and 4 from J; bases not matched to a gene: 13. CDR3 length: 16 residues. Per germline, CDR1 MNHEY and CDR2 SMNVEV (reference sequence). Measured with immunoSEQ multiplex PCR; TCRdb has only the in-frame clones, and not every one. The sample lists fewer than 40,000 clones; about four fifths were seen once. Sample: PBMCs, taken from a glioma patient whose treatment included an IDH1 peptide vaccine. This TCR came from a man between 35 and 55 years old with glioma. The genes are TRBV27 and TRBJ1-1, with 9 bases that match TRBD1. The CDR3 reads CASKVETGGWGTEAFF. CDR3 nucleotides: TGTGCCAGCAAGGTAGAGACAGGGGGATGGGGCACTGAAGCTTTCTTT.